This record concerns one T cell receptor (beta chain) sequence. What it recognizes is unknown. The donors were all Caucasian adults (living in Nashville, Tennessee). This sample stems from a study of shared clonotypes between healthy human individuals. General study findings and limits: Despite large depth, rarefaction showed incomplete sorted-subset sequencing. Relative to their counterparts shared across all four donors, non-shared clonotypes exhibited diminished generation probabilities.

Original processing methods: Filtering differed, since immunoSEQ gave only junction sequences and no quality scores. Sequencing used immunoSEQ multiplex PCR; TCRdb keeps in-frame clones, though not all of them. V and J calls and clone size are those listed in that table; D and trimming were worked out from the DNA. The data contain some 1.5 million clones, under 99% of them singletons. Per the germline V gene, CDR1 is SEHNR and CDR2 is FQNEAQ (reference sequence). The CDR3 totals 10 residues. V shed 5 bases and J shed 7 bases, with 5 bases lying between them. This rearrangement joins TRBV7-9 to TRBJ1-2; D is undetermined. The sample comprised naive CD4+ T cells sorted from blood. The subset is: CD45RA+ positively selected. The sequence came from a man younger than 45 in good health. The CDR3 region has the DNA TGTGCCAGCAGCCCGGGTGGCTACACCTTC. Protein sequence: CASSPGGYTF.